This TCR beta chain originates from a study of cytomegalovirus exposure and HLA in healthy donors. In the case of this clone: Its specificity is not known.

Data came from immunoSEQ multiplex PCR; TCRdb stores just in-frame clones and leaves some out. The table lists a few hundred thousand clones, about nine tenths of them singletons, with about 0.8% in the top ten. Study outcomes and limitations: Through in vitro validation, a few CMV-associated chains were shown to be specific for CMV antigens. Within the 100 to 150 validation repertoires, first-cohort TCR clusters tended to co-occur, according to a later analysis.

Germline V gene sequence: CDR1 SGHKS, CDR2 YYEKEE (reference sequence). After removal of 6 bases from V and 3 bases from J, the junction contained 7 bases not matched to a gene. The CDR3 consists of 14 residues. The material sequenced was PBMCs. The TCR sequence derives from a woman under 30 in good health and CMV-seronegative. The V gene is TRBV5-5, the J gene TRBJ2-7, with 9 bases aligning to TRBD1. CDR3 in DNA: TGTGCCAGCACCGGGACAGGGTCATTCTACGAGCAGTACTTC. Its protein product is CASTGTGSFYEQYF.